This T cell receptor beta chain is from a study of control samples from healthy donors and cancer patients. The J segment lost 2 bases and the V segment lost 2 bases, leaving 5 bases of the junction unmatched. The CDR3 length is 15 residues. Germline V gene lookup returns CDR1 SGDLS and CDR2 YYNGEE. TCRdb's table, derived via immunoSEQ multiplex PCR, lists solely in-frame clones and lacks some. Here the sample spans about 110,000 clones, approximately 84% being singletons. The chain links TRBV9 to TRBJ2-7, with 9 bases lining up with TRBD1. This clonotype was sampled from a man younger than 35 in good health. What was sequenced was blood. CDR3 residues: CASSVGTGWPYEQYF. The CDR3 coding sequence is TGTGCCAGCAGCGTCGGGACAGGGTGGCCCTACGAGCAGTACTTC.